This TCR beta chain was captured by sequencing in a study of blood T cells in healthy people across ages. In the study overall: Researchers report that template switching captured about one barcoded beta molecule per two T cells.

The authors extracted at least 5.5 micrograms of total RNA per sample. For the second PCR, which ran for about 6 to 11 cycles, a sample-barcoded 5' primer and a J-beta primer mix were used. TCRdb re-analysed the 5' RACE reads in MiXCR, keeping a single row per CDR3 protein. Of 800,000 to 950,000 distinct CDR3 sequences listed, around 46% were seen once; the top ten hold 10% to 15%. The V gene end was trimmed by 7 bases and the J gene end by 3 bases; junction bases not matched to a gene: 5. From germline, CDR1 is MNHEY and CDR2 SVGEGT. The CDR3 is 13 amino acids. This clonotype was seen just once. The sequenced sample was blood. The source of this sequence is a man aged 30 to 39 in good health. This sequence joins TRBV6-2 or TRBV6-3 and TRBJ1-2; TRBD1 matches 7 bases. CDR3 sequence reads: CASKRTGHYGYTF. The CDR3 region has the DNA TGTGCCAGCAAGAGGACAGGTCACTATGGCTACACCTTC.